The rows below give T cell receptor beta chains drawn from one sample of a study of blood T cell repertoires in COVID-19. The data were produced by immunoSEQ multiplex PCR, yet TCRdb's version contains in-frame clones alone and is incomplete. The sample has 90,000 or so clones; roughly 80% are singletons. The sequenced material came from peripheral blood. The receptors originated from a human donor in a cohort sampled during active COVID-19. The conserved cysteine and the conserved F or W are not part of the CDR3 here. The D gene is left open where the match is weak.

TRBD1,13,TRBV6-6,ASSAKRDRQDEQY
TRBD2,11,TRBV7-2,ASSLERGAEQY
.,12,TRBV5-5,ASGQRGNQETQY
.,13,TRBV7-9,ASSQRGGENTEAF
.,12,TRBV2,ASSGAGQGYGYT
TRBD2,14,TRBV5-1,ASSGKLAGVTDTQY
TRBD2,13,TRBV7-8,ASSPLALSSYEQY
TRBD1,16,TRBV18,ASSKNSIGQAYDYEQY
TRBD1,13,TRBV9,ASSSSGTVTGELF
.,12,TRBV5-4,ASSLLRGGFGAF
TRBD2,13,TRBV19,ASSISVASGYEQY
.,10,TRBV30,AWGTPSYEQY
.,11,TRBV7-2,ASSLDLSYEQY
TRBD1,15,TRBV28,ASTPKPGTGYTDTQY
.,12,TRBV7-2,ASSISKGDRGYT
TRBD1,12,TRBV29-1,SAATGNSNQPQH
TRBD1,11,TRBV6-5,ASSVRGLGEAF
TRBD1,12,TRBV7-3,ASSLTGGGDEQY
TRBD2,13,TRBV11-2,ASSFTSGRGDEQF
TRBD1,13,TRBV6-5,ASSYTDRGTYEQY
TRBD1,13,TRBV30,AWSTPGQGKEKLF
.,11,TRBV5-1,ASSPAGGVTQY
.,13,TRBV4-1,ASSRFVASTETQY
TRBD2,14,TRBV7-3,ASSPSGAGGYNEQF
.,10,TRBV25-1,ASSGTVYEQY
.,11,TRBV12-3/TRBV12-4,ASSSSLVAEAF
.,13,TRBV5-1,ASSLDSGMNTEAF
.,10,TRBV12-3/TRBV12-4,ASSSIYYEQY
.,10,TRBV28,ASRLPGETQY
.,12,TRBV5-1,ASSRTQNTDTQY
.,13,TRBV29-1,SVLPGGGRPDEQF
.,13,TRBV2,ASSDQGRYNQPQH
.,13,TRBV4-2,ASSQGGRGYTEAF
.,12,TRBV14,ASSQAGGFGTQY
.,13,TRBV6-6,ASSSPGLNYNEQF
TRBD1,15,TRBV24-1,ATSHTGQGASTGELF
.,13,TRBV5-1,ASSPVSQSNTEAF
.,16,TRBV25-1,ASSPTYGQGAFGYGYT
.,14,TRBV18,ASSPQNTGSNQPQH
.,14,TRBV24-1,ATSDLSRGHQETQY
.,12,TRBV28,ASRGPGAGHEQY
.,12,TRBV6-6,ASSWTSPSVQQY
TRBD2,15,TRBV4-3,ASSQRTSGGVQETQY
TRBD1,13,TRBV19,ASSIPRTGRYGYT
.,12,TRBV7-8,ASSRGGGTDTQY
TRBD1,14,TRBV27,ASSSRTGFYSYEQY
.,13,TRBV1,TSSQGDMSNYGYT
TRBD1,14,TRBV5-5,ASRYASGTGVGEQY
.,14,TRBV19,ASSIVTAANTGELF
TRBD1,12,TRBV5-4,ASSPGQGAYEQY